This passage covers 26 T cell receptor beta chains from one sample sequenced in a study of control samples from healthy donors and cancer patients. The repertoire was sequenced with immunoSEQ multiplex PCR; TCRdb's copy has only in-frame clones and lacks some. The sample holds 70,000 to 100,000 clones, approximately 91% seen once. Sequenced material: blood. All receptors come from a woman aged 60-75 years in good health.

This rearrangement joins TRBV7-2 to TRBJ1-5; TRBD1 might be the D (5 bases). This CDR3 comprises 14 residues. Trimming removed 5 bases at V and 2 bases at J, with 10 bases between. Germline CDR1 is SGHTA and CDR2 is FQGNSA. The CDR3: CASSPRQRNQPQHF. CDR3 DNA: TGTGCCAGCAGCCCGAGACAGCGCAATCAGCCCCAGCATTTT.

The chain couples TRBV6-2 or TRBV6-3 to TRBJ2-7, with TRBD1 matching 8 bases. The CDR3 is 14 residues long. The germline gives CDR1 MNHEY, CDR2 SVGEGT. V was pared by 5 bases and J by 3 bases, with 6 bases of the junction left unmatched. The CDR3 DNA reads TGTGCCAGCAGTGGCCGGGACAGGAACTACGAGCAGTACTTC. Translation gives CASSGRDRNYEQYF.

The genes are TRBV28 and TRBJ1-1, with a tentative D call TRBD1 (5 bases). The germline V gene encodes CDR1 MDHEN and CDR2 SYDVKM. Deletions cut 5 bases from V and 1 base from J, with 11 bases between. The CDR3 extends over 14 amino acids. The CDR3 sequence: CASSPGGKNTEAFF. CDR3 bases: TGTGCCAGCAGTCCTGGGGGGAAGAACACTGAAGCTTTCTTT. Variable domain in full (rest from reference TRBV28 and TRBJ1-1): DVKVTQSSRYLVKRTGEKVFLECVQDMDHENMFWYRQDPGLGLRLIYFSYDVKMKEKGDIPEGYSVSREKKERFSLILESASTNQTSMYLCASSPGGKNTEAFFGQGTRLTVV.

This chain connects TRBV2 to TRBJ1-2, with a possible D match to TRBD1 (6 bases). The CDR3 totals 15 residues. Trimming stripped 0 bases from V and 4 bases from J, with 12 bases between. CDR1 SNHLY and CDR2 FYNNEI come from the germline V gene. The DNA for the CDR3 is TGTGCCAGCAGTGAAGCAGGGGGGGGCTCCTATGGCTACACCTTC. Its translation: CASSEAGGGSYGYTF.

The chain uses TRBV14 and TRBJ1-2; 7 bases agree with TRBD1. V was clipped by 4 bases and J by 4 bases; unmatched bases: 9. Germline CDR1 SGHDN, CDR2 FVKESK. This CDR3 contains 15 residues. The CDR3 DNA sequence: TGTGCCAGCAGCCTCGAGATGACAGGGTCCTATGGCTACACCTTC. Translation: CASSLEMTGSYGYTF.

This rearrangement joins TRBV7-6 to TRBJ2-1, with 7 bases identical to TRBD2. This CDR3 contains 15 residues. The germline V gene has CDR1 SGHVS and CDR2 FNYEAQ. The V gene end was trimmed by 5 bases and the J gene end by 3 bases; junction bases not matched to a gene: 7. DNA of the CDR3: TGTGCCAGCAGCGCCTATCTAGCGGACTACAATGAGCAGTTCTTC. Its protein product is CASSAYLADYNEQFF.

The chain joins TRBV7-2 to TRBJ2-3; 13 bases are a match to TRBD2. This CDR3 region has 17 residues. Germline V lookup: CDR1 SGHTA, CDR2 FQGNSA. The V segment lost 0 bases and the J segment 2 bases; nucleotides outside the gene matches: 2. CDR3 sequence reads: CASSLAGLAGTTDTQYF. The CDR3 region has the DNA TGTGCCAGCAGCTTAGCGGGACTAGCGGGAACCACAGATACGCAGTATTTT.

The V call is TRBV5-4, the J call TRBJ2-1, with a weak D call TRBD1 (5 bases). The CDR3 extends over 16 amino acids. In germline, CDR1 is SGHNT, CDR2 YYREEE (reference sequence). V lost 1 base and J 4 bases, leaving 15 bases between the germline ends. DNA for the CDR3: TGTGCCAGCAGCTTGTATGGTGGGGCGGATTACAATGAGCAGTTCTTC. It translates to CASSLYGGADYNEQFF.

This clone was counted once. V is TRBV15 and J is TRBJ2-1; the match to TRBD2 covers 10 bases. The V and J ends lost 4 bases and 2 bases, in that order; junction bases with no gene match: 5. The CDR3 contains 16 residues. Germline values: CDR1 LNHNV, CDR2 YYDKDF (reference sequence). CDR3 bases: TGTGCCACCAGCATTGTGAGCGGGGGGGCCTACAATGAGCAGTTCTTC. This sequence encodes CATSIVSGGAYNEQFF.

This chain joins TRBV7-3 and TRBJ2-1; 10 nucleotides agree with TRBD2. V lost 6 bases and J lost 8; bases outside the gene matches: 7. This CDR3 spans 14 amino acids. Germline CDR1 is SGHTA and CDR2 is FQGTGA. CDR3 protein: CASSITSGIDEQFF. In nucleotides, the CDR3 is TGTGCCAGCAGTATTACTAGCGGGATTGATGAGCAGTTCTTC.

The chain uses TRBV4-1 and TRBJ2-2; the D gene is possibly TRBD2 (5 bases). CDR1 is MGHRA, CDR2 YSYEKL, per germline. Trimming took off 2 bases at V and 7 bases at J, with 11 bases between the two ends. This CDR3 is 14 amino acids long. In DNA form, the CDR3 reads TGCGCCAGCAGCCAATCGGGATTAGGCGGGGAGCTGTTTTTT. It encodes CASSQSGLGGELFF.

The chain combines TRBV7-2 with TRBJ2-1; the match to TRBD2 covers 9 bases. The germline V gene encodes CDR1 SGHTA and CDR2 FQGNSA. The CDR3 runs 16 residues. V gave up 2 bases and J gave up 4 bases; unmatched junction bases: 6. The DNA for the CDR3 is TGTGCCAGCAGCTTAATTTTTAGCGGGAGTTACAATGAGCAGTTCTTC. Protein sequence: CASSLIFSGSYNEQFF.

The chain combines TRBV5-4 with TRBJ2-7; 10 nucleotides align to TRBD2. The CDR3 is 14 residues long. CDR1 is SGHNT and CDR2 is YYREEE in the germline V gene (reference sequence). The trim removed 0 bases at V and 6 bases at J, leaving 3 bases unmatched. CDR3 protein: CASSLVTSGTEQYF. The CDR3 DNA reads TGTGCCAGCAGCTTGGTAACTAGCGGGACCGAGCAGTACTTC.

The genes are TRBV9 and TRBJ2-3; 10 positions match TRBD2. Looked up from germline, CDR1 is SGDLS and CDR2 is YYNGEE. This CDR3 has 16 amino acids. J was trimmed by 5 bases and V by 0 bases; bases with no gene match: 6. The DNA for the CDR3 is TGTGCCAGCAGCGTAGCTCGGACTAGCGGCCAAGATACGCAGTATTTT. Amino acid sequence: CASSVARTSGQDTQYF.

The chain employs TRBV30 and TRBJ2-7; no definite D call. Germline V gene data show CDR1 as GTSNPN and CDR2 as SVGIG (reference sequence). The ends were cut back, 2 bases at V and 7 bases at J, with 15 bases in the middle. The CDR3 consists of 13 residues. The CDR3 DNA reads as TGTGCCTGGAGTTCGGGCACCTTGTGGGAGCAGTACTTC. Translation: CAWSSGTLWEQYF.

The rearrangement uses TRBV19 and TRBJ1-2; possibly TRBD1 for D (6 bases). The CDR3 sequence is 15 residues long. CDR1 is LNHDA, CDR2 SQIVND, per germline (reference sequence). The V and J ends lost 4 bases and 0 bases respectively, with 12 bases between them. The CDR3 is CASSNRQASNYGYTF. CDR3 sequence (DNA): TGTGCCAGTAGTAATCGACAGGCATCTAACTATGGCTACACCTTC.

The V gene is TRBV28, the J gene TRBJ1-3; D is perhaps TRBD1 (6 bases). V shed 2 bases and J shed 2 bases, with 13 bases lying between them. The CDR3 covers 16 residues. Looked up from germline, CDR1 is MDHEN and CDR2 is SYDVKM. The CDR3: CASSLMGGTPGNTIYF. CDR3 DNA sequence: TGTGCCAGCAGTTTAATGGGGGGCACCCCTGGAAACACCATATATTTT.

This clone was detected only a few times. The chain is built from TRBV7-9 and TRBJ2-4; 7 bases align to TRBD1. Germline V lookup: CDR1 SEHNR, CDR2 FQNEAQ (reference sequence). Trimming cost V 5 bases and J 4 bases; bases outside gene matches: 8. The CDR3 is 15 residues long. CDR3 loop: CASSPPGTVKNIQYF. As DNA, the CDR3 is TGTGCCAGCAGCCCGCCCGGGACAGTTAAAAACATTCAGTACTTC.

V and J are TRBV6-6 and TRBJ2-7, with TRBD2 matching over 9 bases. The CDR3 is 13 amino acids. Trimming at V came to 7 bases and at J to 2 bases, leaving 3 bases not matched to a gene. CDR1 is MNHNY and CDR2 is SVGAGI in the germline V gene (reference sequence). CDR3 sequence: CASKKREAYEQYF. CDR3 nucleotide sequence: TGTGCCAGCAAGAAGCGGGAGGCCTACGAGCAGTACTTC.

V gene TRBV3-1 (or the pseudogene TRBV3-2) combines with J gene TRBJ2-7; 8 positions agree with TRBD2. The V gene's germline CDR1 is LGHDT and CDR2 YNNKEL (reference sequence). Trimming took 0 bases from V and 5 from J; bases not matched to a gene: 12. The CDR3 extends over 17 amino acids. In DNA form, the CDR3 reads TGTGCCAGCAGCCAAGATGTAGGGGAAAGCGGGAGTCACGAGCAGTACTTC. This sequence encodes CASSQDVGESGSHEQYF.

The V call is TRBV19, the J call TRBJ1-2; D is possibly TRBD1 (5 bases). Trimming removed 7 bases from V and 1 base from J, with 13 bases in between. There are 14 residues in the CDR3. CDR1 and CDR2 from the germline V gene are LNHDA and SQIVND (reference sequence). CDR3 protein: CASTPWGDNYGYTF. In DNA, the CDR3 is TGTGCCAGTACCCCGTGGGGGGATAACTATGGCTACACCTTC.

This sequence joins TRBV7-9 and TRBJ2-3, with D perhaps TRBD2 (5 bases). The V gene's germline CDR1 is SEHNR and CDR2 FQNEAQ (reference sequence). Trimming pared 1 base from V and 8 bases from J, leaving 10 bases between. This CDR3 region has 13 residues. Here the CDR3 reads CASSLVGAITQYF. The CDR3 nucleotides are TGTGCCAGCAGCTTAGTGGGAGCCATTACGCAGTATTTT.

V usage is TRBV5-1 and J usage is TRBJ2-3; 10 nucleotides agree with TRBD2. The J segment lost 2 bases and the V segment lost 0 bases, leaving 3 bases of the junction unmatched. This CDR3 region has 16 residues. The V gene's germline CDR1 is SGHRS and CDR2 YFSETQ. The CDR3 region has the DNA TGCGCCAGCAGCTTGGCTAGCGGGGGCACCACAGATACGCAGTATTTT. Translating it yields CASSLASGGTTDTQYF.

This chain uses TRBV19 with TRBJ1-1; possible D gene TRBD1, 5 bases. The CDR3 has 16 amino acids. Trimming cost V 5 bases and J 1 base, with 17 bases left between them. CDR1 and CDR2 (germline): LNHDA, SQIVND (reference sequence). The CDR3 sequence: CASSYPPAGQNTEAFF. As DNA, the CDR3 is TGTGCCAGTAGTTATCCCCCGGCAGGGCAGAACACTGAAGCTTTCTTT.

V and J are TRBV7-2 and TRBJ2-3, with D hard to call. Trimming stripped 4 bases from V and 0 bases from J, with 14 bases between. The V gene's germline CDR1 is SGHTA and CDR2 FQGNSA. The CDR3 length is 16 residues. The CDR3 DNA follows: TGTGCCAGCAGCTCATTATTCTGGTCAAGCACAGATACGCAGTATTTT. It encodes CASSSLFWSSTDTQYF.

V usage is TRBV30 and J usage is TRBJ2-7, with D hard to call. There are 12 residues in the CDR3. Germline V lookup: CDR1 GTSNPN, CDR2 SVGIG (reference sequence). Trimming took 1 base from V and 4 from J, leaving 8 bases between them. The CDR3 region has the DNA TGTGCCTGGAGTGCCCTTGGTTACGAGCAGTACTTC. Translation: CAWSALGYEQYF.